Each of the 24 T cell receptor beta chains below was sequenced from the same sample in a study of blood T cells in healthy people across ages. A sample-barcoded 5' primer and a J-beta primer mix were used in a second PCR of about 6 to 11 cycles. Each CDR3 protein gets one entry after TCRdb re-called the 5' RACE reads with MiXCR. Of more than 650,000 distinct CDR3 sequences in the sample, over 20% were seen once. The specimen was blood. Receptor source: a man between 65 and 85 years old in good health.

This clonotype was recorded at least ten times. The V and J genes are TRBV11-2 and TRBJ2-1; TRBD2 matches 13 bases. The length of the CDR3 is 17 residues. The trim removed 4 bases at V and 12 bases at J, leaving 15 bases unmatched. Germline-derived CDR1 and CDR2 are SGHAT and FQNNGV. The CDR3 here is CASSYSGLAGERVRQFF. CDR3 DNA sequence: TGTGCCAGCAGCTATTCTGGACTAGCGGGGGAGCGGGTTAGGCAGTTCTTC.

V and J are TRBV5-1 and TRBJ1-1; 7 bases are shared with TRBD1. The CDR3 has 15 amino acids. With 2 bases clipped from V and 4 bases from J, the junction kept 8 bases outside the gene matches. Germline V lookup: CDR1 SGHRS, CDR2 YFSETQ. In DNA form, the CDR3 reads TGCGCCAGCAGCTTTCAAGGGGGGGACAGCACTGAAGCTTTCTTT. Translating gives CASSFQGGDSTEAFF.

The V and J genes are TRBV6-5 and TRBJ1-1; weak D call: TRBD1 (5 bases). V gave up 2 bases and J gave up 7 bases, with 11 bases separating them. The germline V gene encodes CDR1 MNHEY and CDR2 SVGAGI. The CDR3 runs 13 residues. The DNA of the CDR3 is TGTGCCAGCAGTTACCCACCGGGGGGTGAAGCTTTCTTT. This gives the protein CASSYPPGGEAFF.

The chain carries TRBV7-9 and TRBJ1-2; TRBD1 is a possible D gene (5 bases). The CDR3 extends over 17 amino acids. Germline assignment: CDR1 SEHNR and CDR2 FQNEAQ (reference sequence). V was clipped by 2 bases and J by 1 base, with 17 bases between them. Written as DNA, the CDR3 is TGTGCCAGCAGCTTAAGGCGGGCAGGGCAAGATAACTATGGCTACACCTTC. It is translated as CASSLRRAGQDNYGYTF.

V gene TRBV9 combines with J gene TRBJ1-1; TRBD1 matches at 8 bases. Unmatched junction bases numbered 1, after V lost 3 bases and J lost 6 bases. CDR1 is SGDLS, CDR2 YYNGEE, per germline. The CDR3 length is 12 residues. CDR3 loop: CASSETGAEAFF. The DNA for the CDR3 is TGTGCCAGCAGCGAGACAGGGGCTGAAGCTTTCTTT. Supplemented by reference TRBV9 and TRBJ1-1, the full variable domain reads DSGVTQTPKHLITATGQRVTLRCSPRSGDLSVYWYQQSLDQGLQFLIQYYNGEERAKGNILERFSAQQFPDLHSELNLSSLELGDSALYFCASSETGAEAFFGQGTRLTVV.

This chain uses TRBV20-1 with TRBJ1-6; tentatively, D is TRBD1 (6 bases). The CDR3 spans 15 residues. Looked up from germline, CDR1 is DFQATT and CDR2 is SNEGSKA (reference sequence). Deletions cut 3 bases from V and 2 bases from J, with 11 bases between. Here the CDR3 DNA reads TGCAGTGCTAGGTCCCGACAGGCCTATAATTCACCCCTCCACTTT. Translated, it gives CSARSRQAYNSPLHF.

The chain employs TRBV6-5 and TRBJ1-2; 9 bases match TRBD1. CDR3 size: 15 residues. Germline V gene lookup returns CDR1 MNHEY and CDR2 SVGAGI. The ends lost 5 bases at V and 4 bases at J; junction bases unmatched: 8. The DNA for the CDR3 is TGTGCCAGCAGTAAAAATACAGGGGGCTCCTATGGCTACACCTTC. Translating it yields CASSKNTGGSYGYTF.

This clonotype was seen a few times. This chain uses TRBV7-9 with TRBJ1-3; D unresolved. The CDR3 sequence is 10 residues long. Germline V gene lookup returns CDR1 SEHNR and CDR2 FQNEAQ (reference sequence). Trimming pared 5 bases from V and 7 bases from J, leaving 3 bases between. The CDR3 protein is CASSANTIYF. The CDR3 DNA reads as TGTGCCAGCAGCGCCAACACCATATATTTT.

In the case of this clonotype: No conserved phenylalanine or tryptophan ends this CDR3, so it is likely a read error. The chain links TRBV2 to TRBJ1-1, with D possibly being TRBD1 (6 bases). The CDR3 has 15 residues. Germline CDR1 and CDR2: SNHLY and FYNNEI. Trimming took off 6 bases at V and 2 bases at J, with 16 bases between the two ends. The CDR3 loop is CASRPTGHANTEAFS. DNA for the CDR3: TGTGCCAGCAGACCGACGGGACACGCAAACACTGAAGCTTTCTCT.

Note on this clonotype: Without the conserved terminal phenylalanine or tryptophan, this CDR3 likely stems from a read error. The chain carries TRBV2 and TRBJ2-5; possibly TRBD1 for D (5 bases). The DNA matches TRBJ2-7 better at its end, which makes the J call doubtful. The CDR3 runs to 14 residues. CDR1 and CDR2 (germline): SNHLY, FYNNEI. The CDR3 nucleotides read TGTGCCAGCAAGTCCCAGGGCCCTTCCTACGAGCAGTACCTC. It yields the protein CASKSQGPSYEQYL.

This clonotype was counted at least ten times. The chain uses TRBV10-3 and TRBJ2-1; 8 bases agree with TRBD2. Germline V gene data show CDR1 as ENHRY and CDR2 as SYGVKD. With V trimmed by 10 bases and J by 0 bases, 11 bases remained unmatched. This CDR3 is 16 amino acids long. CDR3 coding DNA: TGTGCCACCAGGGTAGCGGGGACCAGCTCCTACAATGAGCAGTTCTTC. This sequence encodes CATRVAGTSSYNEQFF.

The chain recombines TRBV13 with TRBJ2-5, with TRBD1 identical over 11 bases. The assigned J gene may be wrong: the sequence end matches TRBJ2-7 better. Germline V gives CDR1 PRHDT, CDR2 FYEKMQ (reference sequence). This CDR3 spans 15 amino acids. This chain's CDR3 is CASSQRGQGDHEQYF. The CDR3 DNA reads TGTGCCAGCAGCCAAAGGGGACAGGGGGACCACGAGCAGTACTTC.

A word on this clonotype: This may be a read error, as it is one base from a much larger clone. The chain links TRBV20-1 to TRBJ2-5, with D possibly being TRBD2 (6 bases). Germline V gene sequence: CDR1 DFQATT, CDR2 SNEGSKA (reference sequence). The CDR3 loop spans 14 amino acids. The CDR3, as DNA: TGCAGTGATAGAGATTTTTCGGGGGAAGAGACCCAGTACTTC. Residues: CSDRDFSGEETQYF.

The chain combines TRBV18 with TRBJ1-2; 7 nucleotides match TRBD1. The CDR3 runs 13 residues. Germline V CDR1 and CDR2: KGHSH, LQKENI. V trimming: 5 bases; J trimming: 4 bases; junction bases outside the gene matches: 4. The CDR3 coding sequence is TGTGCCAGCTCAGACAGGGTCGGCTATGGCTACACCTTC. Its protein is CASSDRVGYGYTF.

The chain joins TRBV12-3 or TRBV12-4 to TRBJ1-1; a possible D gene is TRBD1 (6 bases). V lost 3 bases and J 3 bases, leaving 8 bases between the germline ends. The CDR3 loop spans 13 amino acids. The CDR3: CASSFNRDTEAFF. The CDR3 DNA follows: TGTGCCAGCAGTTTCAACAGGGACACTGAAGCTTTCTTT.

This sequence joins TRBV6-2 or TRBV6-3 and TRBJ2-5; D unclear. Germline-derived CDR1 and CDR2 are MNHEY and SVGEGT. Trimming stripped 2 bases from V and 0 bases from J, with 4 bases between. The CDR3 contains 13 residues. For the CDR3, the DNA is TGTGCCAGCAGTTACACCCACCAAGAGACCCAGTACTTC. As protein: CASSYTHQETQYF.

This clonotype has only a few counts. The chain employs TRBV29-1 and TRBJ1-4; D perhaps matches TRBD1 (5 bases). CDR3 length: 12 residues. Germline-derived CDR1 and CDR2 are SQVTM and ANQGSEA. Trimming took off 7 bases at V and 8 bases at J, with 14 bases between the two ends. CDR3 DNA sequence: TGCAGCGAAGTCACAGGACGGGAAAAACTGTTTTTT. Its protein product is CSEVTGREKLFF.

The chain is built from TRBV25-1 and TRBJ1-6; D uncertain. This CDR3 has 14 amino acids. V was shortened by 1 base and J by 8 bases, with 9 bases between the two germline ends. The germline CDR1 and CDR2 sequences are MGHDK and SYGVNS. CDR3 region: CASSESLADSPLHF. As DNA, the CDR3 is TGTGCCAGCAGTGAATCTTTGGCGGATTCACCCCTCCACTTT.

The rearrangement uses TRBV28 and TRBJ2-6, with D possibly TRBD2 on 5 matching bases. Germline loops: CDR1 MDHEN, CDR2 SYDVKM. The CDR3 sequence is 16 residues long. Trimming shortened V by 2 bases and J by 2 bases, and 10 bases separated the two germline ends. As DNA, the CDR3 is TGTGCCAGCAGTTTAGGGTGGAGGCCTGGGGCCAACGTCCTGACTTTC. This encodes CASSLGWRPGANVLTF. The full variable domain, in which reference TRBV28 and TRBJ2-6 provide the parts outside the CDR3, is DVKVTQSSRYLVKRTGEKVFLECVQDMDHENMFWYRQDPGLGLRLIYFSYDVKMKEKGDIPEGYSVSREKKERFSLILESASTNQTSMYLCASSLGWRPGANVLTFGAGSRLTVL.

V gene TRBV19 combines with J gene TRBJ1-4; TRBD1 matches at 10 bases. The CDR3 covers 16 residues. V was clipped by 5 bases and J by 7 bases; unmatched bases: 10. CDR1 and CDR2 from the germline V gene are LNHDA and SQIVND (reference sequence). In DNA, the CDR3 is TGTGCCAGTAGTGACCTTAGGGGGACAGGGGTTGAAAAACTGTTTTTT. It specifies CASSDLRGTGVEKLFF.

This chain connects TRBV29-1 to TRBJ2-3; 8 bases are shared with TRBD2. Germline assignment: CDR1 SQVTM and CDR2 ANQGSEA. The CDR3 covers 15 residues. V dropped 3 bases and J dropped 6; count of bases not matched to a gene: 11. The CDR3 nucleotides are TGCAGCGTTGAGAGGACAGAGGGCGGGGGGGATACGCAGTATTTT. Encoded protein: CSVERTEGGGDTQYF.

The genes are TRBV30 and TRBJ2-3; 10 nucleotides match TRBD2. This CDR3 comprises 15 residues. The V gene's germline CDR1 is GTSNPN and CDR2 SVGIG (reference sequence). The junction had 7 bases not matched to a gene; V was cut back by 2 bases and J by 5 bases. CDR3 sequence reads: CAWSWGLATKDTQYF. CDR3 sequence (DNA): TGTGCCTGGAGTTGGGGACTAGCGACTAAAGATACGCAGTATTTT.

The chain is built from TRBV6-5 and TRBJ2-1; TRBD2 matches 9 bases. V gave up 0 bases and J gave up 7 bases; unmatched junction bases: 10. Germline CDR1 MNHEY, CDR2 SVGAGI. The CDR3 is made up of 17 amino acids. Here the CDR3 DNA reads TGTGCCAGCAGTTACTCGGCGTGGCGGGGGGGGCGGAATGAGCAGTTCTTC. Translation gives CASSYSAWRGGRNEQFF.

In its sample, this clonotype was seen once. This chain links TRBV5-1 with TRBJ2-1, with 8 bases fitting TRBD2. The CDR3 length is 16 residues. The germline V gene encodes CDR1 SGHRS and CDR2 YFSETQ. V dropped 3 bases and J dropped 0; count of bases not matched to a gene: 5. CDR3 region: CASSYSGASSYNEQFF. The CDR3 nucleotides read TGCGCCAGCAGCTATAGCGGGGCGAGCTCCTACAATGAGCAGTTCTTC.